This T cell receptor beta chain was documented in a study of blood T cells in healthy people across ages (dated by TCRdb to 2015 to 2017). General notes on the study: In model experiments, template switching captured roughly one uniquely barcoded TCR beta cDNA molecule for every two T cells. Donors of different ages were randomly distributed across sequencing lanes to avoid experimental bias. The donors were split into four age groups: young (average around 15 years), middle-aged (about 40), aged (approximately 59) and long-lived (roughly 77). The study analyzed two additional independent replicas of 1 million unique cDNA reads from the same blood draw for two donors, one aged 18 to 29 and one aged 80 or older. Age-related changes in TCR beta repertoire diversity were measured in the study by deep sequencing normalized with unique cDNA molecular identifiers.

The CDR3 runs 14 amino acids, cysteine and phenylalanine included. Only the CDR3 DNA stays, 42 bases, in frame from base 1. CDR1 SGDLS and CDR2 YYNGEE were looked up in the germline V gene. For this chain, trimming is 3 bases at the V end and 4 bases at the J end, and the number of junction bases without a gene match is 5. The full study reports these points: Observed TCR beta diversity per million T cells fell roughly linearly with age, and a significant reduction was already apparent by age around 36. Because profiling used bulk unsorted PBMCs, naive and antigen-experienced compartments could not be compared conclusively. Compared with the aged group, the long-lived group had more naive CD4+ T cells, fewer expanded clones and increased TCR diversity, suggesting age selection. The percentage of naive T cells measured by flow cytometry correlated strongly with observed TCR beta diversity. Estimates of total diversity based on one million sequenced T cells were regarded as lower bounds and as underestimates. Because the CMV infection status of the donors was unknown, age-related changes in expanded clonotypes may potentially have been confounded.

A note on this clonotype: The antigen it binds to is not known. No base-level quality is on record; no much larger clone is a single base apart.

The library was prepared using 5' RACE. TCRdb shows the sequencer as Illumina HiSeq 2500. A second PCR of about 6 to 11 cycles was run with a J-beta primer mix and a sample-barcoded 5' primer. Each TCR beta cDNA molecule received a unique molecular identifier from a template-switch 5' adaptor carrying 12 random nucleotides. Each sample yielded at least 2.5 million CDR3-containing paired-end reads. The Mint cDNA synthesis kit, primed by a TRBC-specific oligonucleotide, was used to synthesize first-strand cDNA from all RNA. All cDNA was treated with uracil-DNA glycosylase and then went through a first 18-cycle PCR with the universal primers M1SS and BC2_uni_R. The authors' analysis ran thus. Each sample was normalized by randomly selecting 1 million high-quality reads, each carrying a distinct molecular identifier. Instead of being binned into consensus sequences, reads that shared molecular identifiers were thrown out. MiTCR, run with a Q25 quality threshold and the strictest error-elimination algorithm, handled CDR3 identification, clonotype clustering and error correction. A nonparametric unseen species model using Euler transformation provided a lower-bound estimate of total TCR beta diversity. TCRdb reworked the public reads: Q25 trimming with fastp, MiXCR clone assembly, productive beta chains retained. Each CDR3 protein gets just one entry, which takes the most common genes and DNA from the rows behind it. TCRdb, rather than the study authors, made the V and J calls. The sample includes 650,000 to 1,000,000 distinct CDR3 sequences, with about 45% observed a single time. Of the sample, 15% to 20% falls within the top ten clones.

The 39 donors, aged about 6 to 100 years, were systemically healthy Caucasian individuals from Russia. Each donor gave approximately 9.3 milliliters of peripheral blood, collected into EDTA-treated Vacutainer tubes. Ficoll-Paque density-gradient centrifugation was used to isolate PBMCs, with at least 6 million obtained per sample. Total RNA, at least 5 micrograms per sample, was extracted from PBMCs with Trizol reagent. For every donor, flow cytometry on a PBMC aliquot measured the percentage of naive CD45RAhigh/CD27high T cells. The sequenced sample was blood. The sequence came from a man at least 80 years old in good health. The chain employs TRBV9 and TRBJ2-3, with TRBD2 matching 7 junction bases. The nucleotide sequence is given as TGTGCCAGCAGCGCTGGGAGGGTATCAGATACGCAGTATTTT. It translates as CASSAGRVSDTQYF.